A single sample is the source of the 12 T cell receptor beta chains below, sequenced in a study of cytomegalovirus exposure and HLA in healthy donors. The PCR ran on 60 Vbeta and 13 Jbeta primers. Here immunoSEQ multiplex PCR was the method, and the copy in TCRdb shows in-frame clones only, minus some. The sample consists of 150,000 to 180,000 clones, under 80% of them appearing once. Sequenced input: PBMCs. These receptors all come from a man younger than 40 in good health and CMV-seronegative.

The sample holds a few counts of this clone. V is TRBV21-1 and J is TRBJ1-5; whether TRBD1, the table's D call, matches the DNA was not checked. TRBV21-1 is a known pseudogene. The CDR3 is 18 residues long. CDR3 sequence (DNA): TGTGCCAGCAGCACAAATCGGCGCAAGGACAGGGGGTATCAGCCCCAGCATTTT. Its translation is CASSTNRRKDRGYQPQHF.

The gene calls are TRBV5-6 and TRBJ1-6, with 7 bases aligning to TRBD1. Per the germline V gene, CDR1 is SGHDT and CDR2 is YYEEEE. V gave up 4 bases and J gave up 7 bases; unmatched junction bases: 8. This CDR3 spans 15 amino acids. The CDR3 DNA reads as TGTGCCAGCAGCCGGGCAGGGGGACTGAATTCACCCCTCCACTTT. This sequence encodes CASSRAGGLNSPLHF. The whole variable domain, filled in from reference TRBV5-6 and TRBJ1-6, reads DAGVTQSPTHLIKTRGQQVTLRCSPKSGHDTVSWYQQALGQGPQFIFQYYEEEERQRGNFPDRFSGHQFPNYSSELNVNALLLGDSALYLCASSRAGGLNSPLHFGNGTRLTVT.

This chain links TRBV7-8 with TRBJ2-3; weak D call: TRBD1 (5 bases). Trimming removed 4 bases at V and 3 bases at J, with 11 bases between. The CDR3 totals 14 residues. Germline lookup yields CDR1 SGHVS and CDR2 FQNEAQ. The CDR3 DNA follows: TGTGCCAGCAGCTCCTCTCAGGGAACAGATACGCAGTATTTT. Translated, it gives CASSSSQGTDTQYF.

The chain couples TRBV6-6 to TRBJ2-7, with TRBD1 identical over 9 bases. CDR3 length: 13 amino acids. Germline values: CDR1 MNHNY, CDR2 SVGAGI (reference sequence). V lost 7 bases and J lost 2; bases outside the gene matches: 3. The CDR3 spells CASTRDRAYEQYF. The CDR3 DNA reads TGTGCCAGCACCCGGGACAGGGCCTACGAGCAGTACTTC.

In its sample, this clone was seen a few times. The rearrangement uses TRBV4-2 and TRBJ2-1; weak D call: TRBD2 (5 bases). Germline values: CDR1 LGHNA, CDR2 YNFKEQ. CDR3 length equals 16 residues. V lost 4 bases to trimming and J lost 2 bases, with 15 bases between them. The CDR3 loop is CASSRLRAGPYNEQFF. The CDR3 DNA reads TGTGCCAGCAGCCGTCTACGGGCGGGCCCCTACAATGAGCAGTTCTTC.

The V and J genes are TRBV5-1 and TRBJ2-2, with 10 bases that match TRBD1. This CDR3 contains 13 residues. Trimming at V came to 7 bases and at J to 5 bases, leaving 2 bases not matched to a gene. CDR1 and CDR2 (germline): SGHRS, YFSETQ. CDR3 DNA: TGCGCCAGCGGACAGGGGGGTACCGGGGAGCTGTTTTTT. As protein: CASGQGGTGELFF.

V gene TRBV19 combines with J gene TRBJ2-1; 7 bases agree with TRBD2. Trimming took 3 bases from V and 12 from J; bases not matched to a gene: 2. The CDR3 has 11 amino acids. CDR1 is LNHDA and CDR2 is SQIVND in the germline V gene (reference sequence). Here the CDR3 reads CASSMGGRQFF. In DNA form, the CDR3 reads TGTGCCAGTAGTATGGGGGGGAGGCAGTTCTTC.

The rearrangement uses TRBV6-6 and TRBJ1-6; D call uncertain. The CDR3 is made up of 14 amino acids. Germline assignment: CDR1 MNHNY and CDR2 SVGAGI (reference sequence). The CDR3 is CASSSSFFNSPLHF. CDR3 nucleotide sequence: TGTGCATCCAGTAGCTCCTTTTTTAATTCACCCCTCCACTTT.

This rearrangement joins TRBV28 to TRBJ2-2, with D possibly TRBD1 on 6 matching bases. CDR3 size: 14 residues. V shed 7 bases and J shed 5 bases, with 14 bases lying between them. The germline V gene encodes CDR1 MDHEN and CDR2 SYDVKM. The CDR3 sequence is CASTSGRGTGELFF. DNA for the CDR3: TGTGCCAGCACCTCAGGCAGGGGAACCGGGGAGCTGTTTTTT.

This clone has a single count. This rearrangement joins TRBV28 to TRBJ1-2; D might be TRBD1 (5 bases). Trimming shortened V by 5 bases and J by 5 bases, and 9 bases separated the two germline ends. The CDR3 loop spans 12 amino acids. Germline V lookup: CDR1 MDHEN, CDR2 SYDVKM. The CDR3 sequence is CASSQQVYGYTF. The DNA of the CDR3 is TGTGCCAGCAGTCAACAGGTATATGGCTACACCTTC.

Only a few counts were recorded for this clone. The chain couples TRBV11-2 to TRBJ1-2, with 10 bases aligning to TRBD1. There are 13 residues in the CDR3. The germline gives CDR1 SGHAT, CDR2 FQNNGV. Trimming removed 6 bases from V and 6 bases from J; junction bases left unmatched: 4. The CDR3 protein is CASRDRGYNGYTF. CDR3 coding DNA: TGTGCCAGCAGGGACAGGGGGTATAATGGCTACACCTTC.

A word on this clone: At one end the junction does not follow the germline gene, possibly because of a read error. V gene TRBV25-1 combines with J gene TRBJ1-2; D ambiguous. Germline CDR1 reads MGHDK; CDR2 reads SYGVNS. The CDR3 is made up of 12 amino acids. The CDR3 DNA sequence: TGTGCCAGCAGTGATTCCAACTATGGCTACCCCTTC. This gives the protein CASSDSNYGYPF.